The source of this T cell receptor beta chain is a study of glioma-infiltrating T cells after dendritic cell vaccination. Across the study: Autologous tumor lysate-pulsed dendritic cell vaccination was given between about 2002 and 2013.

Germline V gives CDR1 MNHEY, CDR2 SMNVEV (reference sequence). Between the trimmed V and J ends, which lost 10 bases and 0 bases, there was a span of 11 bases. CDR3 size: 13 residues. Up to about 2 ug genomic DNA was used for TCRB CDR3 amplification. TCRdb keeps only in-frame clones here, not all; method: immunoSEQ multiplex PCR. The table includes some 91,000 clones, 80% to 90% detected once. Indicated time point: after dendritic cell vaccination, including at tumor progression/relapse. Fresh-frozen tumor tissue and more than two years of survival data were available for all. The source was blood, collected after dendritic cell vaccination. The chain joins TRBV27 to TRBJ2-3, with D uncertain. The clonotype comes from a human donor with glioblastoma. This CDR3 is CATKSASTDTQYF. CDR3 bases: TGTGCCACCAAGAGCGCTAGCACAGATACGCAGTATTTT.